The 13 T cell receptor beta chains reported below all come from one sample, sequenced in a study of blood T cells in healthy people across ages. Sample-barcoded 5' priming and a J-beta primer mix drove a second PCR of about 6 to 12 cycles. TCRdb processed the 5' RACE reads anew with MiXCR; each CDR3 protein has one entry. The table records roughly 800,000 distinct CDR3 sequences, roughly 24% of them present only once. These data were also reused for a study on T cells of mothers and their children.

Sequencing input: blood. The receptors stem from a boy aged 10-17 years in good health.

This clonotype was picked up a small number of times. J is TRBJ1-2 and V is TRBV6-6; D unresolved. There are 10 residues in the CDR3. Germline values: CDR1 MNHNY, CDR2 SVGAGI (reference sequence). V was pared by 8 bases and J by 10 bases, with 11 bases between. Here the CDR3 reads CASGSRIYTF. Written as DNA, the CDR3 is TGTGCCAGCGGGTCGAGAATCTACACCTTC.

Concerning this clonotype: One junction end disagrees with the germline gene, perhaps due to a read error. V gene TRBV5-3 combines with J gene TRBJ1-5; D gene ambiguous. TRBV5-3 is assigned to the ORF class and has an uncertain function. This CDR3 has 10 amino acids. CDR3 residues: CSRIVQPQHF. CDR3 DNA: TGTTCCAGAATAGTCCAGCCCCAGCATTTT.

V and J are TRBV12-3 or TRBV12-4 and TRBJ1-2, with 7 bases identical to TRBD1. V shed 3 bases, J shed 7 bases, and the junction held 5 bases outside the gene matches. The CDR3 is 13 residues long. CDR3 nucleotide sequence: TGTGCCAGCAGTTTCTCCCGGGACAGTGGCTACACCTTC. Amino acids: CASSFSRDSGYTF.

The chain joins TRBV29-1 to TRBJ2-5; the D gene is possibly TRBD2 (6 bases). The J call may be mistaken, given a closer DNA end match to TRBJ2-7. Germline-derived CDR1 and CDR2 are SQVTM and ANQGSEA. This CDR3 is 14 amino acids long. The DNA of the CDR3 is TGCAGCGGTGGAGGTATTGGGGGGAGCGACGAGCAGTACTTC. It specifies CSGGGIGGSDEQYF.

This clonotype has only a few counts. The chain uses TRBV5-1 and TRBJ2-3, with D maybe TRBD2 (6 bases). CDR3 size: 13 residues. V was pared by 7 bases and J by 11 bases, with 20 bases between. CDR1 is SGHRS and CDR2 is YFSETQ in the germline V gene. The CDR3 sequence: CASQSPSPGLQYF. The CDR3 DNA is TGCGCCAGCCAGAGCCCTTCCCCGGGACTGCAGTATTTT.

This clonotype has a handful of counts. The chain has TRBV6-1 and TRBJ2-1; D perhaps matches TRBD2 (6 bases). Germline V gene data show CDR1 as MNHNS and CDR2 as SASEGT. Trimming removed 7 bases from V and 3 bases from J, with 10 bases in between. CDR3 length: 13 amino acids. CDR3: CASNGEDYNEQFF. The CDR3 DNA is TGTGCCAGCAACGGGGAGGACTACAATGAGCAGTTCTTC.

V and J are TRBV3-1 and TRBJ2-5; 9 nucleotides line up with TRBD2. Per the germline V gene, CDR1 is LGHDT and CDR2 is YNNKEL (reference sequence). There are 15 residues in the CDR3. V lost 3 bases to trimming and J lost 5 bases; unmatched junction nucleotides: 7. The DNA for the CDR3 is TGTGCCAGCAGCCATATGACTAGCGGCTACGAGACCCAGTACTTC. Protein sequence: CASSHMTSGYETQYF.

The chain links TRBV6-5 to TRBJ2-1; a possible D gene is TRBD2 (5 bases). Trimming left V 8 bases short and J 5 bases short, with 13 bases between. This CDR3 contains 13 residues. Germline CDR1 MNHEY, CDR2 SVGAGI. CDR3 in amino acids: CASGKGRDNEQFF. The DNA of the CDR3 is TGTGCCAGCGGAAAAGGGCGGGACAATGAGCAGTTCTTC.

Notes on this clonotype: At one boundary the junction diverges from the germline segment, which might be a read error. The chain combines TRBV7-9 with TRBJ2-7, with 8 bases identical to TRBD1. The CDR3 sequence is 13 residues long. Germline V gene data show CDR1 as SEHNR and CDR2 as FQNEAQ (reference sequence). The CDR3 sequence is CASSLTLDRAWIF. CDR3 coding DNA: TGTGCCAGCAGCTTAACTCTGGACAGGGCCTGGATATTC.

The rearrangement uses TRBV7-2 and TRBJ1-1; 8 bases are a match to TRBD1. Looked up from germline, CDR1 is SGHTA and CDR2 is FQGNSA. Unmatched junction bases numbered 11, after V lost 5 bases and J lost 0 bases. The CDR3 has 17 residues. The CDR3 region is CASSPRGDRIMNTEAFF. The CDR3 bases are TGTGCCAGCAGCCCAAGAGGGGACAGGATCATGAACACTGAAGCTTTCTTT.

In this sample, this clonotype turned up a few times. The rearrangement uses TRBV19 and TRBJ2-5, with D perhaps matching TRBD2 (7 bases). Trimming pared 5 bases from V and 3 bases from J, leaving 19 bases between. CDR1 is LNHDA and CDR2 is SQIVND in the germline V gene (reference sequence). The CDR3 has 16 residues. The CDR3 sequence: CASSSRLRGGKETQYF. The CDR3 bases are TGTGCCAGTAGTTCCCGTTTGAGGGGGGGCAAAGAGACCCAGTACTTC. Variable domain in full (rest from reference TRBV19 and TRBJ2-5): DGGITQSPKYLFRKEGQNVTLSCEQNLNHDAMYWYRQDPGQGLRLIYYSQIVNDFQKGDIAEGYSVSREKKESFPLTVTSAQKNPTAFYLCASSSRLRGGKETQYFGPGTRLLVL.

The V and J genes are TRBV5-6 and TRBJ2-5; D unresolved. Germline CDR1 is SGHDT and CDR2 is YYEEEE. V lost 0 bases to trimming and J lost 0 bases, with 6 bases between them. The CDR3 covers 14 residues. CDR3 sequence: CASSLVKYQETQYF. The CDR3 nucleotides read TGTGCCAGCAGCTTGGTGAAGTACCAAGAGACCCAGTACTTC.

This clonotype turned up a few times. The V and J genes are TRBV9 and TRBJ1-2; 9 nucleotides line up with TRBD1. CDR1 is SGDLS, CDR2 YYNGEE, per germline. V shed 3 bases and J 6 bases; nucleotides not matched to a gene: 9. This CDR3 is built from 15 residues. In DNA, the CDR3 is TGTGCCAGCAGCGACCGGGACAGGGAAAAAGATGGCTACACCTTC. This translates into CASSDRDREKDGYTF.